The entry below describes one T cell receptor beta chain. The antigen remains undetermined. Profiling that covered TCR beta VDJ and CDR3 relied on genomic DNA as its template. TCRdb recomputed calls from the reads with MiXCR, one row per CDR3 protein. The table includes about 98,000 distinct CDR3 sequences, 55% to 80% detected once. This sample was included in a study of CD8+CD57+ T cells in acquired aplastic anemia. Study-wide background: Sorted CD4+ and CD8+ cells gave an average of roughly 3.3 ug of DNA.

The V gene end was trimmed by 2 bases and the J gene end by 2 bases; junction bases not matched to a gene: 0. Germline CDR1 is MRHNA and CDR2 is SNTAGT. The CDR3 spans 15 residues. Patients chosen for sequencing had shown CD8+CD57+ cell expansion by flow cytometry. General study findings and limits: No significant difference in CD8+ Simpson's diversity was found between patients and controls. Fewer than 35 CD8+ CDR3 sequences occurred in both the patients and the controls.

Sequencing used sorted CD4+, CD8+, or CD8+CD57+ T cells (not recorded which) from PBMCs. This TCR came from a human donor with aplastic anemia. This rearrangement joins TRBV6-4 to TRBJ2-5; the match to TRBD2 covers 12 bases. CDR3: CASSDTSGGQETQYF. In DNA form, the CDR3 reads TGTGCCAGCAGTGACACTAGCGGGGGGCAAGAGACCCAGTACTTC.